This TCR beta chain was identified in a study of CD8 T cells in ankylosing spondylitis. The study's findings and limits: There were earlier reports of some motif variants in reactive arthritis synovial fluid and blood. A TCR beta motif of eight highly homologous variants appeared characteristic of ankylosing spondylitis blood. With a CD8+ phenotype, disease-linked clones were relatively rare in peripheral blood. From matched ankylosing spondylitis synovial fluid, disease-linked clones were reportedly recovered at significantly enriched levels.

The table lists this clonotype with a few counts. The antigen is unknown. Library preparation for TCR beta used quantitative 5'-RACE with molecular barcodes. TCRdb re-analysed the 5' RACE reads in MiXCR, keeping a single row per CDR3 protein. The data show fewer than 750,000 distinct CDR3 sequences, 15% to 20% seen once. This CDR3 is 14 amino acids long. The V gene's germline CDR1 is SGHRS and CDR2 YFSETQ. Trimming took 6 bases from V and 4 from J, leaving 11 bases between them. Sequencing input: blood, either unsorted or a sorted T cell fraction (not recorded which). The receptor was isolated from a male donor with ankylosing spondylitis. The chain has TRBV5-1 and TRBJ1-6; D gene ambiguous. CDR3 sequence: CASKYGSYNSPLHF. CDR3 coding DNA: TGCGCCAGCAAGTACGGGTCTTATAATTCACCCCTCCACTTT.